This is a list of T cell receptor beta chains from one sample in a study of blood T cell repertoires in COVID-19. Sequencing was performed with immunoSEQ multiplex PCR; in TCRdb, only in-frame clones are kept and a portion is missing. Of some 300,000 clones listed, about 90% are singletons. Sequenced input: peripheral blood. The receptors stem from a woman aged 40-49 years with COVID-19, enrolled during active disease. CDR3s include the opening cysteine and the closing phenylalanine or tryptophan. Each record gives: V gene, D gene, clone size, J gene, CDR3 protein, CDR3 DNA. A D gene is named only where the DNA matches it firmly. Clone size is not always given. Where it is, it says once, few, many or a class for expanded clones.

TRBV7-9	TRBD1	NA	TRBJ1-4	CASSRDRPNEKLFF	TGTGCCAGCAGCCGGGACAGACCTAATGAAAAACTGTTTTTT
TRBV7-2	NA	NA	TRBJ1-3	CASSLGAGGYGNTIYF	TGTGCCAGCAGCTTAGGAGCGGGGGGGTATGGAAACACCATATATTTT
TRBV7-2	NA	once	TRBJ1-4	CASSLGAATNEKLFF	TGTGCCAGCAGCCTAGGGGCTGCAACTAATGAAAAACTGTTTTTT
TRBV28	TRBD2	NA	TRBJ2-1	CASERDGNEQFF	TGTGCCAGCGAGCGGGATGGTAATGAGCAGTTCTTC
TRBV28	NA	NA	TRBJ1-2	CASREQGNYGYTF	TGTGCCAGCAGAGAACAGGGAAACTATGGCTACACCTTC
TRBV4-3	TRBD2	NA	TRBJ2-7	CASSPVAGVDYEQYF	TGCGCCAGCAGCCCTGTAGCGGGAGTGGACTACGAGCAGTACTTC
TRBV7-8	NA	NA	TRBJ1-2	CASSWTQGYGYTF	TGTGCCAGCAGCTGGACACAGGGTTACGGCTACACCTTC
TRBV6-1	NA	NA	TRBJ1-6	CASSEARGVYNSPLHF	TGTGCCAGCAGTGAAGCCCGGGGGGTCTATAATTCACCCCTCCACTTT
TRBV4-2	TRBD1	NA	TRBJ1-4	CASSRPGQAATNEKLFF	TGTGCCAGCAGCCGCCCAGGACAGGCTGCGACTAATGAAAAACTGTTTTTT
TRBV7-3	NA	NA	TRBJ1-2	CASSLMGGDPGTYTF	TGTGCCAGCAGCTTAATGGGGGGGGACCCCGGCACTTACACCTTC
TRBV6-2/TRBV6-3	TRBD1	NA	TRBJ2-3	CASSYRDRGNTDTQYF	TGTGCCAGCAGTTACCGAGACAGGGGAAACACAGATACGCAGTATTTT
TRBV7-8	TRBD1	NA	TRBJ1-2	CASSLARQGAKYGYTF	TGTGCCAGCAGCTTAGCCAGACAGGGGGCAAAATATGGCTACACCTTC
TRBV27	NA	once	TRBJ2-7	CASQLVSGWGRDRLYEQYF	TGTGCCAGCCAACTGGTGAGCGGGTGGGGCAGGGATCGTCTCTACGAGCAGTACTTC
TRBV2	NA	NA	TRBJ1-1	CASSVDSTEAFF	TGTGCCAGCAGTGTTGACAGCACTGAAGCTTTCTTT
TRBV19	TRBD1	NA	TRBJ1-6	CASTISAGGESPLHF	TGTGCCAGTACCATAAGCGCAGGGGGCGAGTCACCCCTCCACTTT
TRBV3-1/TRBV3-2	NA	NA	TRBJ2-2	CASSQAGGLTGELFF	TGTGCCAGCAGCCAAGCCGGGGGGCTTACCGGGGAGCTGTTTTTT
TRBV19	TRBD1	NA	TRBJ1-1	CASKETGGLSEAFF	TGTGCCAGTAAGGAGACAGGGGGTCTGTCTGAAGCTTTCTTT
TRBV27	TRBD1	NA	TRBJ1-6	CASSFGQGDSPLHF	TGTGCCAGCAGTTTCGGACAGGGAGATTCACCCCTCCACTTT
TRBV6-5	NA	NA	TRBJ1-2	CASSPTGVGYTF	TGTGCCAGCAGTCCTACGGGGGTGGGCTACACCTTC
TRBV20-1	NA	NA	TRBJ1-2	CSAQGGYTF	TGCAGTGCCCAGGGCGGCTACACCTTC
TRBV19	NA	NA	TRBJ2-7	CASSHGQPLFSYEQYF	TGTGCCAGTAGCCATGGACAGCCCCTCTTCTCCTACGAGCAGTACTTC
TRBV11-2	NA	NA	TRBJ2-7	CASSLSGGWYEQYF	TGTGCCAGCAGCTTAAGTGGGGGCTGGTACGAGCAGTACTTC
TRBV28	TRBD1	NA	TRBJ2-7	CASSLGRGLKYEQYF	TGTGCCAGCAGTTTAGGCAGGGGGCTTAAGTACGAGCAGTACTTC
TRBV7-2	TRBD1	NA	TRBJ2-1	CASSPRGLGNNEQFF	TGTGCCAGCAGCCCCAGGGGGCTGGGGAACAATGAGCAGTTCTTC
TRBV25-1	NA	NA	TRBJ2-2	CASSDSRLNTGELFF	TGTGCCAGCAGTGATTCCAGACTGAACACCGGGGAGCTGTTTTTT
TRBV11-1	TRBD1	NA	TRBJ2-7	CASSRSDRGFTYEQYF	TGTGCCAGCAGCCGTTCGGACAGGGGGTTTACCTACGAGCAGTACTTC
TRBV4-1	NA	NA	TRBJ2-2	CASSSGVSANTGELFF	TGCGCCAGCAGCTCAGGGGTCAGCGCGAACACCGGGGAGCTGTTTTTT
TRBV29-1	TRBD1	NA	TRBJ1-1	CSVEEAGGDTEAFF	TGCAGCGTTGAAGAGGCAGGGGGCGACACTGAAGCTTTCTTT
TRBV4-2	TRBD1	NA	TRBJ1-5	CASSQYLGQGFRNQPQHF	TGTGCCAGCAGCCAATATCTCGGACAGGGTTTCCGAAATCAGCCCCAGCATTTT
TRBV5-1	TRBD1	NA	TRBJ1-1	CASSLGDRNTEAFF	TGCGCCAGCAGCTTAGGGGACAGGAACACTGAAGCTTTCTTT
TRBV7-2	NA	once	TRBJ2-5	CASSLAVAKATQYF	TGTGCCAGCAGCTTAGCGGTAGCGAAGGCGACCCAGTACTTC
TRBV19	NA	NA	TRBJ1-2	CASSINQADTNYGYTF	TGTGCCAGTAGTATAAACCAGGCAGATACTAACTATGGCTACACCTTC
TRBV25-1	NA	few	TRBJ1-2	CASSQGSVYGYTF	TGTGCCAGCAGTCAGGGGTCTGTCTATGGCTACACCTTC
TRBV5-6	NA	many	TRBJ2-7	CASSWSRGPEQYF	TGTGCCAGCAGCTGGAGCCGCGGCCCCGAGCAGTACTTC
TRBV7-8	NA	NA	TRBJ2-7	CASSLNRAYEQYF	TGTGCCAGCAGCCTAAACAGGGCCTACGAGCAGTACTTC
TRBV7-8	TRBD2	NA	TRBJ2-5	CASSPHRLAPSETQYF	TGTGCCAGCAGCCCCCATCGACTAGCGCCGAGCGAGACCCAGTACTTC
TRBV7-9	TRBD1	NA	TRBJ1-2	CASLTGTGPYGYTF	TGTGCCAGCTTGACCGGGACAGGGCCCTATGGCTACACCTTC
TRBV5-1	NA	NA	TRBJ2-7	CASSPDKNYEQYF	TGCGCCAGCAGCCCGGACAAAAATTACGAGCAGTACTTC
TRBV12-3/TRBV12-4	NA	NA	TRBJ2-7	CASSTSQRYEQYF	TGTGCCAGCAGTACTTCTCAACGCTACGAGCAGTACTTC
TRBV18	NA	NA	TRBJ1-3	CASSPREQAGNTIYF	TGTGCCAGCTCACCAAGAGAACAGGCTGGAAACACCATATATTTT
TRBV7-2	TRBD1	NA	TRBJ2-7	CASSSRTGSYEQYF	TGTGCCAGCAGCTCTAGGACAGGGAGCTACGAGCAGTACTTC
TRBV7-2	NA	once	TRBJ1-2	CASSLDRTGDGYTF	TGTGCCAGCAGCTTAGATCGGACGGGGGATGGCTACACCTTC
TRBV24-1	TRBD2	NA	TRBJ2-1	CATSDPGGWGAEQFF	TGTGCCACCAGTGATCCGGGAGGGTGGGGGGCTGAGCAGTTCTTC
TRBV9	TRBD2	NA	TRBJ2-3	CASSVAGGGTDTQYF	TGTGCCAGCAGCGTAGCTGGGGGGGGCACAGATACGCAGTATTTT
TRBV19	NA	NA	TRBJ1-2	CASSDRPLYGYTF	TGTGCCAGTAGTGACAGGCCTCTCTATGGCTACACCTTC
TRBV28	TRBD1	NA	TRBJ1-2	CASSFSGQGIYGYTF	TGTGCCAGCAGTTTTTCGGGACAGGGAATCTATGGCTACACCTTC
TRBV5-8	NA	NA	TRBJ1-5	CASSLGRLSNQPQHF	TGTGCCAGCAGCTTGGGGCGGCTTAGCAATCAGCCCCAGCATTTT
TRBV28	NA	NA	TRBJ2-2	CASSLTRELFF	TGTGCCAGCAGTTTGACAAGGGAGCTGTTTTTT
TRBV5-1	NA	NA	TRBJ1-6	CASSQTPNNSPLHF	TGCGCCAGCAGCCAGACACCTAATAATTCACCCCTCCACTTT
TRBV5-4	NA	NA	TRBJ1-1	CASSLGQWGQNTEAFF	TGTGCCAGCAGCTTAGGACAGTGGGGGCAGAACACTGAAGCTTTCTTT
TRBV5-1	NA	NA	TRBJ2-2	CASSLASIRRTGELFF	TGCGCCAGCAGCTTGGCATCGATTCGGCGGACCGGGGAGCTGTTTTTT
TRBV30	NA	NA	TRBJ2-7	CAVRGSFTYEQYF	TGTGCGGTTCGGGGGAGTTTCACCTACGAGCAGTACTTC
TRBV29-1	NA	once	TRBJ2-5	CTVRGRGAETQYF	TGCACCGTACGCGGCAGGGGAGCGGAGACCCAGTACTTC
TRBV28	TRBD1	NA	TRBJ2-7	CASSYRGRSVEQYF	TGTGCCAGCAGCTACAGGGGGCGGTCGGTAGAGCAGTACTTC
TRBV6-2/TRBV6-3	TRBD2	NA	TRBJ2-7	CASSSPLGLAGIFSYEQYF	TGTGCCAGCAGTTCCCCCCTGGGACTAGCGGGTATCTTCTCCTACGAGCAGTACTTC
TRBV28	TRBD2	NA	TRBJ2-7	CASKTSGSSYEQYF	TGTGCCAGCAAAACTAGCGGGAGCTCCTACGAGCAGTACTTC
TRBV5-8	TRBD1	NA	TRBJ1-1	CASRRQGAQNTEAFF	TGTGCCAGCAGAAGACAGGGGGCACAGAACACTGAAGCTTTCTTT
TRBV5-6	TRBD1	NA	TRBJ2-5	CASSYDRGQETQYF	TGTGCCAGCAGCTATGACAGGGGTCAAGAGACCCAGTACTTC
TRBV5-1	NA	NA	TRBJ1-2	CASSLLGDNYGYTF	TGCGCCAGCAGCTTGTTGGGAGACAACTATGGCTACACCTTC